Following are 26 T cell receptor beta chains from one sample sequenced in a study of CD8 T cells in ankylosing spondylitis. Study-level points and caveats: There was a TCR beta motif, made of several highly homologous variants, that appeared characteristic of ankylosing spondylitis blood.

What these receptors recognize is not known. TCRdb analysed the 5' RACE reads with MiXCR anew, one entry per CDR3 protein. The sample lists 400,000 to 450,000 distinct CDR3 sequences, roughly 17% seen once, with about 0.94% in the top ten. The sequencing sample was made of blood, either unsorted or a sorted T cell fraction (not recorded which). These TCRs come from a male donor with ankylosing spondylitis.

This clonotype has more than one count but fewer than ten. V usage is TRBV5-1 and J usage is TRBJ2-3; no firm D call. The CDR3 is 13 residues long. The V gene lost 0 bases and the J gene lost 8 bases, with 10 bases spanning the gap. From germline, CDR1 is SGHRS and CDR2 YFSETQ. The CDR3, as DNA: TGCGCCAGCAGCTTGGCCGCAGCAGTTACGCAGTATTTT. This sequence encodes CASSLAAAVTQYF.

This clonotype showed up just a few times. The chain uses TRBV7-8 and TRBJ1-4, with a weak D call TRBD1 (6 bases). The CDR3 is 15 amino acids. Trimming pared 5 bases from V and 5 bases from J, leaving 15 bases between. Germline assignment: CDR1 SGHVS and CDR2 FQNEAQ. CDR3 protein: CASSPRQGWNEKLFF. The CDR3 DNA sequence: TGTGCCAGCAGCCCCCGGCAGGGGTGGAATGAAAAACTGTTTTTT.

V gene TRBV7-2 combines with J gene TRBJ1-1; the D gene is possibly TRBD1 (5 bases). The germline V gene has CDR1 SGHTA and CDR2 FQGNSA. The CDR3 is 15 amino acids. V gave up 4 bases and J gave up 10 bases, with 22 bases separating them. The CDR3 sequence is CASSSTGTDVPGAFF. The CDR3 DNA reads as TGTGCCAGCAGCTCGACCGGGACGGACGTCCCGGGAGCTTTCTTT.

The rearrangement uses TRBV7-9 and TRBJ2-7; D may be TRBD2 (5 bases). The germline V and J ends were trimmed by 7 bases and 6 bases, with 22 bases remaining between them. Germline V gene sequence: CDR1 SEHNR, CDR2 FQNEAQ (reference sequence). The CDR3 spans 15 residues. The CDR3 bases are TGTGCCAGCACCCCAAGCGGTAAGGGTGTTGGCGAGCAGTACTTC. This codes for CASTPSGKGVGEQYF.

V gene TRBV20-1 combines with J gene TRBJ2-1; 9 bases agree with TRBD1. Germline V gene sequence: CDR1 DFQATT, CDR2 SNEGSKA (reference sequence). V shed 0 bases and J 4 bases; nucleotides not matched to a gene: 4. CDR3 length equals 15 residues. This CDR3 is CSARDRDRAYNEQFF. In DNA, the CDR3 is TGCAGTGCTAGAGATCGGGACAGGGCTTACAATGAGCAGTTCTTC.

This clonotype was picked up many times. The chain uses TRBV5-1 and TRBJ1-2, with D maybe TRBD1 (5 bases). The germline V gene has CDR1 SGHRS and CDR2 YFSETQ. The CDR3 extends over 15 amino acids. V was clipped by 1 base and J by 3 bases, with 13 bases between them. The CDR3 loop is CASSLNPDSYYGYTF. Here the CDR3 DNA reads TGCGCCAGCAGCTTGAATCCCGACAGCTACTATGGCTACACCTTC.

CDR3 residues: CASSSDLRAKNIQYF. The CDR3 coding sequence is TGTGCCAGCAGCTCCGACCTAAGGGCCAAAAACATTCAGTACTTC. This chain uses TRBV5-5 with TRBJ2-4; D not resolved. Trimming removed 3 bases at V and 1 base at J, with 11 bases between. Germline-derived CDR1 and CDR2 are SGHKS and YYEKEE (reference sequence). This CDR3 has 15 amino acids.

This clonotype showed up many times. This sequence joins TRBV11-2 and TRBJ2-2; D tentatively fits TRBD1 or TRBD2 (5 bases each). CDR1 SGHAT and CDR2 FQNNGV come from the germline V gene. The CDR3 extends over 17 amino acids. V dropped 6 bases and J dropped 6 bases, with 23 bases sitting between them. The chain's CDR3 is CASSRGPRGVHAGELFF. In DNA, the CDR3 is TGTGCCAGCAGTCGGGGTCCTCGAGGGGTGCACGCCGGGGAGCTGTTTTTT.

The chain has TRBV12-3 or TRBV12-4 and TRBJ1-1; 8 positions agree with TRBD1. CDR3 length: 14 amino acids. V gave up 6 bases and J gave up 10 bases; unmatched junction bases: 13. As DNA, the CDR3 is TGTGCCAGCAGACTGACAGGGGCCTCCTATCGAGCTTTCTTT. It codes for CASRLTGASYRAFF.

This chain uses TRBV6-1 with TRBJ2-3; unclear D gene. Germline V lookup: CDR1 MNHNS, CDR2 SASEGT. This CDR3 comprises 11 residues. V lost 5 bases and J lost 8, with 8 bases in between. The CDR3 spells CASSPGLTQYF. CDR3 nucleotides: TGTGCCAGCAGTCCTGGCCTTACGCAGTATTTT.

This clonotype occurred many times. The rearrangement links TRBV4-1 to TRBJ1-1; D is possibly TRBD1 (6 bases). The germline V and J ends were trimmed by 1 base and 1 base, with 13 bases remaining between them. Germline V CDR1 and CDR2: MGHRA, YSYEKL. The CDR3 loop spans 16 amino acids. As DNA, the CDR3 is TGCGCCAGCAGCCAAGTGGGGACACGTAGGAACACTGAAGCTTTCTTT. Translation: CASSQVGTRRNTEAFF.

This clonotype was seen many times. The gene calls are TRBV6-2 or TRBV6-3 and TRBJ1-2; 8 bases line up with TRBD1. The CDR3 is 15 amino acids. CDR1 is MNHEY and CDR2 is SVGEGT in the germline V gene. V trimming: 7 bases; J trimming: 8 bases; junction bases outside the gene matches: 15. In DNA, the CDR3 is TGTGCCAGCAAAGCAACTGGACAGGGATTCGGAGGCTACACCTTC. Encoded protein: CASKATGQGFGGYTF.

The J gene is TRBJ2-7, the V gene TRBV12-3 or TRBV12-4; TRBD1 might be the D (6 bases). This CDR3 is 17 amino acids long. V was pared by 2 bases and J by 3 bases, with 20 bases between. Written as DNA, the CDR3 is TGTGCCAGCAGTTTAATCGGCAGGGGCACGCACCTCTACGAGCAGTACTTC. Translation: CASSLIGRGTHLYEQYF.

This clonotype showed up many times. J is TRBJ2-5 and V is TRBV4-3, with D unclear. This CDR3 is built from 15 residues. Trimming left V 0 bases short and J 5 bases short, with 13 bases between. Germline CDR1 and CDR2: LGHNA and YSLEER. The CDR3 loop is CASSQETQAVETQYF. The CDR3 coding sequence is TGCGCCAGCAGCCAAGAAACCCAAGCAGTGGAGACCCAGTACTTC.

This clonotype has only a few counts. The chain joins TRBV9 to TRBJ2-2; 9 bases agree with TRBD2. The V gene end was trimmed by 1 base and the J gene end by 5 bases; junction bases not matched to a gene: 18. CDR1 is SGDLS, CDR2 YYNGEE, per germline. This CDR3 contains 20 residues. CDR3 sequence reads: CASSVFGSARAGGETGELFF. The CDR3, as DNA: TGTGCCAGCAGCGTATTTGGATCGGCCCGAGCGGGGGGAGAAACCGGGGAGCTGTTTTTT.

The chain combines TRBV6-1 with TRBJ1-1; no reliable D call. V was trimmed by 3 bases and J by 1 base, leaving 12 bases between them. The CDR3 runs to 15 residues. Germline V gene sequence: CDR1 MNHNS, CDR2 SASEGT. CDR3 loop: CASSDRWRSNTEAFF. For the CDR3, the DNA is TGTGCCAGCAGTGATCGGTGGCGGTCGAACACTGAAGCTTTCTTT.

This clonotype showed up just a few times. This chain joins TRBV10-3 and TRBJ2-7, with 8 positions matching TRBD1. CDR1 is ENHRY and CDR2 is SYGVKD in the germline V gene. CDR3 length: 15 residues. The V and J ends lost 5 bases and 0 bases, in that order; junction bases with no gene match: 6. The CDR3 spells CAISPQTGGSYEQYF. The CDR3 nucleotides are TGTGCCATCAGTCCCCAAACAGGGGGCTCCTACGAGCAGTACTTC.

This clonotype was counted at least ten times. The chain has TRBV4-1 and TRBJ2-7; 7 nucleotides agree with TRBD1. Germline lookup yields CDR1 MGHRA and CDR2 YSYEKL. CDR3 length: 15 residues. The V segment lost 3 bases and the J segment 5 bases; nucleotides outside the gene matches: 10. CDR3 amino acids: CASSHGDRELNEQYF. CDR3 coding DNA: TGCGCCAGCAGCCACGGGGACAGAGAGCTAAACGAGCAGTACTTC.

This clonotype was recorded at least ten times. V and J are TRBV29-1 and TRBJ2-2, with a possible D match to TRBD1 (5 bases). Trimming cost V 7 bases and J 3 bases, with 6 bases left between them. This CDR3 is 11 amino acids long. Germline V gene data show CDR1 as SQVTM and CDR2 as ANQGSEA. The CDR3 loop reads CSGGDTGELFF. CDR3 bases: TGCAGCGGGGGCGACACCGGGGAGCTGTTTTTT.

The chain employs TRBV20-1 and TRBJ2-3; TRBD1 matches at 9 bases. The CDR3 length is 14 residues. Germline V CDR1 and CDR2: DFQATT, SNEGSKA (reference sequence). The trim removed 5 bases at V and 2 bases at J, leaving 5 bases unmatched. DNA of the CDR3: TGCAGTGCTCGCGGACAGGGGAACACAGATACGCAGTATTTT. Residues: CSARGQGNTDTQYF.

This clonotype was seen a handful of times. CDR3 in DNA: TGCAGTGCCCTGGGACAGAAAAACACCGGGGAGCTGTTTTTT. Translated: CSALGQKNTGELFF. The chain combines TRBV20-1 with TRBJ2-2; 7 nucleotides agree with TRBD1. Germline V gene lookup returns CDR1 DFQATT and CDR2 SNEGSKA (reference sequence). J was trimmed by 2 bases and V by 6 bases; bases with no gene match: 6. The CDR3 has 14 amino acids.

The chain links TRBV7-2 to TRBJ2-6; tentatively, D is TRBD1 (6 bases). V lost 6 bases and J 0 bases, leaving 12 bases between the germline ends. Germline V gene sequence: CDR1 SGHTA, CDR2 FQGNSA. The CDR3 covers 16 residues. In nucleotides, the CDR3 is TGTGCCAGCAGTCCACAGGGTCTCTCTGGGGCCAACGTCCTGACTTTC. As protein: CASSPQGLSGANVLTF.

CDR3: CASSLWTSGSLNEQFF. The CDR3 region has the DNA TGTGCCAGCAGTTTATGGACTAGCGGGAGCTTAAATGAGCAGTTCTTC. V usage is TRBV28 and J usage is TRBJ2-1; 12 bases fit TRBD2. Germline lookup yields CDR1 MDHEN and CDR2 SYDVKM. V was pared by 0 bases and J by 7 bases, with 4 bases of the junction left unmatched. The CDR3 extends over 16 amino acids.

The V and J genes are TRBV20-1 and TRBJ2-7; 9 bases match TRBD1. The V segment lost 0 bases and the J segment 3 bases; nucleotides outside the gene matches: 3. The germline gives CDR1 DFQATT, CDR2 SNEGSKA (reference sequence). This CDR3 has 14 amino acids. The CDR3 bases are TGCAGTGCTAGAGAAGGACAGGGGCACTACGAGCAGTACTTC. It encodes CSAREGQGHYEQYF.

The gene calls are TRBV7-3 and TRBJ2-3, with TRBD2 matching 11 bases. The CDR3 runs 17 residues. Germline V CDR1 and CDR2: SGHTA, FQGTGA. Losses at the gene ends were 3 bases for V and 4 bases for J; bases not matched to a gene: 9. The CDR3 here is CASSFGNLAGGADTQYF. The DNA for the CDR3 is TGTGCCAGCAGCTTCGGAAACCTAGCGGGGGGCGCAGATACGCAGTATTTT. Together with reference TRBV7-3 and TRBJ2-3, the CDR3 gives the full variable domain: GAGVSQTPSNKVTEKGKYVELRCDPISGHTALYWYRQSLGQGPEFLIYFQGTGAADDSGLPNDRFFAVRPEGSVSTLKIQRTERGDSAVYLCASSFGNLAGGADTQYFGPGTRLTVL.

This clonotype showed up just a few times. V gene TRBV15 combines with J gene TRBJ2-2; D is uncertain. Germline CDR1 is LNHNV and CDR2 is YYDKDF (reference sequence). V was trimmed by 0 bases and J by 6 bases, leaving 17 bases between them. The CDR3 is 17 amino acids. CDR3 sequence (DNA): TGTGCCACCAGCAGAGATGCATCCCTCTCACTGGCCGGGGAGCTGTTTTTT. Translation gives CATSRDASLSLAGELFF.